The text below deals with one T cell receptor (beta chain). The antigen is not known. This entry comes from a study of cytomegalovirus exposure and HLA in healthy donors. Though nominally healthy at sampling, donors likely had unrecorded immune exposures. The PCR ran on 60 Vbeta and 13 Jbeta primers. This table comes from immunoSEQ multiplex PCR, and its TCRdb copy is limited to in-frame clones, with some not included. The sample records 150,000 to 190,000 clones, 70% to 85% being singletons. Study-wide points: It was around 160 TCR beta chains that were listed as cytomegalovirus-associated.

This TCR was sampled from a woman between 45 and 65 years old in good health and CMV-seropositive. Sequenced: PBMCs.

Written as DNA, the CDR3 is TGTGCCAGCAGTTACAGGGGAGACTACACCTTC. Translating it yields CASSYRGDYTF. The chain joins TRBV6-1 to TRBJ1-2; the match to TRBD1 covers 7 bases. CDR1 MNHNS and CDR2 SASEGT come from the germline V gene. This CDR3 is built from 11 residues. The V gene end was trimmed by 5 bases and the J gene end by 10 bases; junction bases not matched to a gene: 4.